This TCR beta chain appears in the sequencing data of a study of spatial heterogeneity in lung cancer. Time point of the sample: sample taken at primary tumor resection. Unsorted tumor, nontumor lung tissue or cryopreserved PBMC supplied the whole RNA. After removal of 2 bases from V and 4 bases from J, the junction contained 8 bases not matched to a gene. The CDR3 contains 16 residues. Germline values: CDR1 SGDLS, CDR2 YYNGEE. TCRdb analysed the 5' RACE reads with MiXCR anew, one entry per CDR3 protein. This sample has 35,000 to 55,000 distinct CDR3 sequences, with approximately 13% found just once. This clonotype was obtained from a male donor with early-stage non-small cell lung cancer. The source material was PBMCs, sampled at surgery. V is TRBV9 and J is TRBJ2-3; 9 bases line up with TRBD2. CDR3 nucleotides: TGTGCCAGCAGCGTTGGTAGCGGGAGTGAAGCAGATACGCAGTATTTT. It is translated as CASSVGSGSEADTQYF.